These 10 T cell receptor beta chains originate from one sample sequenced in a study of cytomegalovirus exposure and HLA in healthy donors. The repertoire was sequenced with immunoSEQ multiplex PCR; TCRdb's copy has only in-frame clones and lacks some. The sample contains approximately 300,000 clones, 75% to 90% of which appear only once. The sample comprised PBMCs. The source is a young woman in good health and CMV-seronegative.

The CDR3 sequence is CASSRSGAQETQYF. In DNA, the CDR3 is TGTGCCAGCAGCAGAAGTGGGGCCCAAGAGACCCAGTACTTC. The V and J genes are TRBV7-3 and TRBJ2-5, with a tentative D call TRBD1 (5 bases). Germline V gives CDR1 SGHTA, CDR2 FQGTGA. The V end was cut by 5 bases, the J end by 1 base, with 11 bases between. This CDR3 spans 14 amino acids.

The CDR3 DNA sequence: TGTGCCAGCAGTTACCCCGGACAGGGGAACACCGGGGAGCTGTTTTTT. Amino acid sequence: CASSYPGQGNTGELFF. The chain employs TRBV6-5 and TRBJ2-2, with 8 bases fitting TRBD1. With V trimmed by 2 bases and J by 1 base, 3 bases remained unmatched. Germline CDR1 MNHEY, CDR2 SVGAGI. The CDR3 runs 16 residues.

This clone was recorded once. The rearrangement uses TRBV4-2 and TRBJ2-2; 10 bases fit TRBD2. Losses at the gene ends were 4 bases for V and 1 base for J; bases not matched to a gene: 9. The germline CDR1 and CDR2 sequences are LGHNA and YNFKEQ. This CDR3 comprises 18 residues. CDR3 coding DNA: TGTGCCAGCAGCCCCTCGACTAGCGGGTGGAAGAACACCGGGGAGCTGTTTTTT. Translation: CASSPSTSGWKNTGELFF.

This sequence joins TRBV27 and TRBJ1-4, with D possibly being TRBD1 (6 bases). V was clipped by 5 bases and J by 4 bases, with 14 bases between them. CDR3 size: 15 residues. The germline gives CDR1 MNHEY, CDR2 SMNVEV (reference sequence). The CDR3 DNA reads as TGTGCCAGCAGTGCATACAAAGGGGGTAATGAAAAACTGTTTTTT. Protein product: CASSAYKGGNEKLFF.

The CDR3 nucleotides are TGCGCCAGCAGCCAAGATCCCTACACTACCGGTGAGGCCTACGAGCAGTACTTC. This translates into CASSQDPYTTGEAYEQYF. V and J are TRBV4-3 and TRBJ2-7; D is uncertain. The germline CDR1 and CDR2 sequences are LGHNA and YSLEER. This CDR3 spans 18 amino acids. V lost 0 bases and J lost 2, with 20 bases in between.

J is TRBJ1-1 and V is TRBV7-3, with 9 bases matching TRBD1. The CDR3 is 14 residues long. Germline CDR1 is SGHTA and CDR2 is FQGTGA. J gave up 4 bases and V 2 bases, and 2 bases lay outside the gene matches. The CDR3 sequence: CASSLGTGSTEAFF. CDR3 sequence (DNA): TGTGCCAGCAGCTTAGGGACAGGGAGCACTGAAGCTTTCTTT.

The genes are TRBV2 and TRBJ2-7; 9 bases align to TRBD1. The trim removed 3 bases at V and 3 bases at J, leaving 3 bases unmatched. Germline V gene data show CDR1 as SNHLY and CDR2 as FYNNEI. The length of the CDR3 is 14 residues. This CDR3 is CASSDPGQGYEQYF. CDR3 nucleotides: TGTGCCAGCAGTGATCCGGGACAGGGCTACGAGCAGTACTTC.

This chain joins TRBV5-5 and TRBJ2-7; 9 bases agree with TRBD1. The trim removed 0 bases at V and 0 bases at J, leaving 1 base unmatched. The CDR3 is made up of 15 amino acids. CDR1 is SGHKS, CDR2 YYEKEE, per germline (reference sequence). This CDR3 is CASSLVGQGSYEQYF. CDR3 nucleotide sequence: TGTGCCAGCAGCTTGGTGGGACAGGGCTCCTACGAGCAGTACTTC.

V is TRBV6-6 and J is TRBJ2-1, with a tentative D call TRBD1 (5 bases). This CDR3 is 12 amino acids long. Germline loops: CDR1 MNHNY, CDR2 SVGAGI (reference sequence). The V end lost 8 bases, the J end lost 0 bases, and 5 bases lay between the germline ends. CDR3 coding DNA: TGTGCCAGCGACAGCTCCTACAATGAGCAGTTCTTC. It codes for CASDSSYNEQFF.

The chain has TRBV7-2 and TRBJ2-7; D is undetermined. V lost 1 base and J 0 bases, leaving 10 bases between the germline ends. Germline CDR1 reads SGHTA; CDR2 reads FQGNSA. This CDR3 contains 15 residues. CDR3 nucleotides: TGTGCCAGCAGCTTAGACGTTCGGAGCTCCTACGAGCAGTACTTC. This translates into CASSLDVRSSYEQYF.